The sequence of this T cell receptor (beta chain) was determined in a study of T cell changes during pregnancy in multiple sclerosis. The CDR3 runs 14 residues. Germline V CDR1 and CDR2: SGHDT, YYEEEE. With 3 bases clipped from V and 7 bases from J, the junction kept 7 bases outside the gene matches. The table came from immunoSEQ multiplex PCR; TCRdb's copy has only in-frame clones and leaves some out. The sample holds around 100,000 clones, 94% seen once. Sequencing used peripheral blood, obtained before pregnancy. The source is a female donor with multiple sclerosis, enrolled in a pregnancy study. V gene TRBV5-6 combines with J gene TRBJ1-2; 9 bases are shared with TRBD1. The DNA for the CDR3 is TGTGCCAGCAGCTCGGTGGACAGGGGTGGTGGCTACACCTTC. Translating gives CASSSVDRGGGYTF.